The entry that follows covers one TCR beta chain sequence. Its antigen is still unknown. Some clones are missing from TCRdb's copy, which holds only in-frame ones; the method was immunoSEQ multiplex PCR. The table lists about 180,000 clones, around 88% of them singletons, with 7.7% in the top ten. The data were obtained in a study of T cell responses to AZD1222 COVID-19 vaccine. Study-wide background: Pooled together were second doses at about 4 or about 12 weeks.

The germline V gene encodes CDR1 SEHNR and CDR2 FQNEAQ (reference sequence). This CDR3 has 15 residues. The V end lost 5 bases, the J end lost 5 bases, and 19 bases lay between the germline ends. Notes on the study in general: The donors showed a predominance of white British ancestry and of females, with possible underestimation of clonal diversity. The study identified only five to seven AZD1222 recipients as seropositive at baseline. Regions left unmutated in variants are reportedly the target of nearly half of spike-specific TCRs.

The sample was peripheral blood, taken on day 0 of AZD1222 vaccination. The sequence came from an adult in good health. The rearrangement links TRBV7-9 to TRBJ2-7; the D call may be TRBD1 or TRBD2 (5 bases each). CDR3 region: CASSPDGTPLDEQYF. Written as DNA, the CDR3 is TGTGCCAGCAGCCCAGACGGGACCCCCTTGGACGAGCAGTACTTC.